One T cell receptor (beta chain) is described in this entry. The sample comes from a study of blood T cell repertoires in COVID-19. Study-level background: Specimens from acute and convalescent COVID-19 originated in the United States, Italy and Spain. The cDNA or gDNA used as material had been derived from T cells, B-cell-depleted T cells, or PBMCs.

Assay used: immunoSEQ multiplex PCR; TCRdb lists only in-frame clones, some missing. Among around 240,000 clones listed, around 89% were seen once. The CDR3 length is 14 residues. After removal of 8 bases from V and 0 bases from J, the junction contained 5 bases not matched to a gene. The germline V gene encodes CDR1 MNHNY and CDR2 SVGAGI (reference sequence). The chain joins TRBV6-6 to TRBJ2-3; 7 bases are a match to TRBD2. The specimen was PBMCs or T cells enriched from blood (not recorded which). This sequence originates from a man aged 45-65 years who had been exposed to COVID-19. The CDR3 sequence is CASEERESTDTQYF. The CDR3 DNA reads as TGTGCCAGCGAAGAGCGGGAAAGCACAGATACGCAGTATTTT.